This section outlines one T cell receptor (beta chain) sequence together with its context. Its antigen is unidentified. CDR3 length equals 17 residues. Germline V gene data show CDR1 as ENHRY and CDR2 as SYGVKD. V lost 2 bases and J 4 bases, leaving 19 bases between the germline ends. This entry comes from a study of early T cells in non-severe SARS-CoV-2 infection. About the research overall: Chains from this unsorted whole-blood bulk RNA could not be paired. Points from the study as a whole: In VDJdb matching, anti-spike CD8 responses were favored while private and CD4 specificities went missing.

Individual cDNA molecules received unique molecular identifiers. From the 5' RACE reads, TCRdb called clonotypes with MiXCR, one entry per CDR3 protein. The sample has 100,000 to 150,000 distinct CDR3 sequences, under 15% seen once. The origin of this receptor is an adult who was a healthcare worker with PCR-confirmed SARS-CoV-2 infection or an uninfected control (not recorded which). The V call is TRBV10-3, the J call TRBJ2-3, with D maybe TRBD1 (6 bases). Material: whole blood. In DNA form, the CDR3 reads TGTGCCATCAGTGAGATGGGGGCTATGGGGTATGCAGATACGCAGTATTTT. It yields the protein CAISEMGAMGYADTQYF.